Following are 10 T cell receptor beta chains from one sample sequenced in a study of Ad26.COV2.S vaccination and SARS-CoV-2 variants. This sample's treatment: 19 received Ad26.COV2.S at low or high dose, single or two shots; five or six received placebo; per-sample allocation not given. At day 63 after the first vaccine or placebo injection, samples were drawn. The assay was immunoSEQ multiplex PCR, and TCRdb's table has in-frame clones only and misses some. The sample includes roughly 510,000 clones, approximately 90% of them seen just once. This specimen consisted of peripheral blood, obtained in a trial of Ad26.COV2.S vaccine versus placebo. All receptors come from a person aged 18-60 years who received the Ad26.COV2.S COVID-19 vaccine or a placebo.

This clone was counted a single time. The chain links TRBV28 to TRBJ1-6; D remains unclear. Germline V gene data show CDR1 as MDHEN and CDR2 as SYDVKM. The CDR3 sequence is 10 residues long. Trimming cost V 6 bases and J 14 bases, with 8 bases left between them. The CDR3 DNA reads as TGTGCCAGCAGATCCTCGGCCCTCCACTTT. It translates to CASRSSALHF. Together with reference TRBV28 and TRBJ1-6, the CDR3 gives the full variable domain: DVKVTQSSRYLVKRTGEKVFLECVQDMDHENMFWYRQDPGLGLRLIYFSYDVKMKEKGDIPEGYSVSREKKERFSLILESASTNQTSMYLCASRSSALHFGNGTRLTVT.

The chain couples TRBV7-2 to TRBJ1-4; no clear D. This CDR3 spans 15 amino acids. V dropped 8 bases and J dropped 4 bases, with 17 bases sitting between them. CDR1 SGHTA and CDR2 FQGNSA come from the germline V gene. The CDR3 here is CASGPGEIDNEKLFF. The CDR3 DNA reads TGTGCCAGCGGCCCCGGAGAGATTGATAATGAAAAACTGTTTTTT. The full variable domain, its missing parts supplied by reference TRBV7-2 and TRBJ1-4, is GAGVSQSPSNKVTEKGKDVELRCDPISGHTALYWYRQSLGQGLEFLIYFQGNSAPDKSGLPSDRFSAERTGGSVSTLTIQRTQQEDSAVYLCASGPGEIDNEKLFFGSGTQLSVL.

The rearrangement uses TRBV6-4 and TRBJ2-2; D remains ambiguous. The CDR3 has 13 residues. Per germline, CDR1 MRHNA and CDR2 SNTAGT. With 5 bases removed from V and 0 bases from J, the gap between germline ends came to 4 bases. CDR3 DNA: TGTGCCAGCAGTTCCACGAACACCGGGGAGCTGTTTTTT. Translated, it gives CASSSTNTGELFF.

This clone was found a few times. This chain uses TRBV5-1 with TRBJ2-2, with a weak D call TRBD1 (6 bases). This CDR3 has 14 amino acids. V lost 4 bases to trimming and J lost 5 bases, with 12 bases between them. From germline, CDR1 is SGHRS and CDR2 YFSETQ. For the CDR3, the DNA is TGCGCCAGCAGCCCTCACCAGGGGACCGGGGAGCTGTTTTTT. Translation gives CASSPHQGTGELFF.

A few counts support this clone. The CDR3 region has the DNA TGTGCCAGCAGCTTAGCGGGAGGGCCCCAAGAGACCCAGTACTTC. Translated, it gives CASSLAGGPQETQYF. The V gene is TRBV11-3, the J gene TRBJ2-5; 8 bases agree with TRBD2. V shed 1 base, J shed 1 base, and the junction held 2 bases outside the gene matches. The CDR3 has 15 residues. Germline assignment: CDR1 SGHNT and CDR2 YENEEA.

CDR3 in amino acids: CASSQESSLAGAGDTQYF. In nucleotides, the CDR3 is TGTGCCAGCAGCCAAGAGTCCTCGTTAGCGGGAGCTGGAGATACGCAGTATTTT. The chain employs TRBV4-2 and TRBJ2-3; 9 bases map to TRBD2. CDR3 length: 18 residues. V was pared by 0 bases and J by 5 bases, with 12 bases of the junction left unmatched. CDR1 and CDR2 from the germline V gene are LGHNA and YNFKEQ.

The rearrangement uses TRBV28 and TRBJ1-1; 8 nucleotides line up with TRBD1. The CDR3 totals 17 residues. V gave up 3 bases and J gave up 0 bases; unmatched junction bases: 9. CDR1 and CDR2 from the germline V gene are MDHEN and SYDVKM. The CDR3 protein is CASSFRQGPSLNTEAFF. CDR3 nucleotides: TGTGCCAGCAGTTTTCGACAGGGGCCTTCTTTGAACACTGAAGCTTTCTTT.

At least ten counts were recorded for this clone. The V and J genes are TRBV6-4 and TRBJ2-1, with 10 bases identical to TRBD2. V was pared by 4 bases and J by 3 bases, with 3 bases of the junction left unmatched. Germline values: CDR1 MRHNA, CDR2 SNTAGT. The CDR3 contains 15 residues. The CDR3 sequence is CASSASSGSYNEQFF. For the CDR3, the DNA is TGTGCCAGCAGTGCTTCTAGCGGGAGCTACAATGAGCAGTTCTTC.

The V gene is TRBV9, the J gene TRBJ1-2, with TRBD1 as a possible D gene (5 bases). V was shortened by 2 bases and J by 0 bases, with 11 bases between the two germline ends. The germline gives CDR1 SGDLS, CDR2 YYNGEE. The length of the CDR3 is 15 residues. The CDR3 reads CASSVGTDPNYGYTF. CDR3 DNA sequence: TGTGCCAGCAGCGTTGGGACCGATCCTAACTATGGCTACACCTTC.

This clone was seen a few times. The rearrangement links TRBV2 to TRBJ1-5; D remains ambiguous. Trimming cost V 4 bases and J 1 base, with 11 bases left between them. This CDR3 has 15 amino acids. Germline assignment: CDR1 SNHLY and CDR2 FYNNEI. The CDR3 nucleotides read TGTGCCAGCAGTGTCGGGAGGGCCAGCAATCAGCCCCAGCATTTT. This sequence encodes CASSVGRASNQPQHF.